One sample yielded the 10 T cell receptor beta chains listed below, sequenced in a study of response to subunit inactivated influenza vaccine. TCRdb used MiXCR to reprocess the RT-PCR reads, holding one entry per CDR3 protein. The sample includes 650,000 to 800,000 distinct CDR3 sequences, roughly 20% of them seen just once. The material was PBMCs from blood, obtained around 5 days after vaccination. The receptors come from a man aged 50 or older who received an inactivated influenza vaccine.

The CDR3 nucleotides are TGTGCCACCAGAAAAGGACGGAACAATGAGCAGTTCTTC. Translation: CATRKGRNNEQFF. The chain has TRBV24-1 and TRBJ2-1, with D hard to call. V dropped 7 bases and J dropped 5 bases, with 11 bases sitting between them. Germline CDR1 reads KGHDR; CDR2 reads SFDVKD. The CDR3 sequence is 13 residues long.

The V gene is TRBV15, the J gene TRBJ1-4; TRBD1 matches at 8 bases. The CDR3 is made up of 16 amino acids. The germline CDR1 and CDR2 sequences are LNHNV and YYDKDF (reference sequence). With V trimmed by 4 bases and J by 3 bases, 7 bases remained unmatched. CDR3 nucleotides: TGTGCCACCAGCACGGACAGGGAAGTTCCTAATGAAAAACTGTTTTTT. Its protein product is CATSTDREVPNEKLFF.

This clonotype was detected ten times or more. V is TRBV27 and J is TRBJ2-1; a weak D match, TRBD2 (6 bases). This CDR3 spans 13 amino acids. Per germline, CDR1 MNHEY and CDR2 SMNVEV (reference sequence). Trimming pared 3 bases from V and 12 bases from J, leaving 15 bases between. This chain's CDR3 is CASSFGGTMRQFF. CDR3 DNA sequence: TGTGCCAGCAGTTTTGGGGGGACCATGAGGCAGTTCTTC.

The count of this clonotype is one. This sequence joins TRBV4-1 and TRBJ1-1; D gene ambiguous. Trimming removed 3 bases from V and 2 bases from J, with 10 bases in between. The CDR3 is 14 amino acids. The germline V gene has CDR1 MGHRA and CDR2 YSYEKL. CDR3 DNA sequence: TGCGCCAGCAGCCATATCGACCTCAACACTGAAGCTTTCTTT. Amino acids: CASSHIDLNTEAFF.

The table lists this clonotype with a count of one. CDR3 region: CASSRGTGTNEKLFF. The CDR3 DNA reads TGCGCCAGCAGCCGGGGGACAGGGACAAATGAAAAACTGTTTTTT. This chain uses TRBV5-1 with TRBJ1-4, with 9 positions matching TRBD1. The length of the CDR3 is 15 residues. The V and J ends lost 4 bases and 5 bases, in that order; junction bases with no gene match: 6. Per the germline V gene, CDR1 is SGHRS and CDR2 is YFSETQ.

This chain uses TRBV5-6 with TRBJ1-1, with a weak D call TRBD1 (6 bases). CDR3 length: 14 amino acids. The germline V and J ends were trimmed by 7 bases and 1 base, with 14 bases remaining between them. CDR1 is SGHDT, CDR2 YYEEEE, per germline. In DNA, the CDR3 is TGTGCCAGCTCTCCGGGACATTGGAACACTGAAGCTTTCTTT. This translates into CASSPGHWNTEAFF.

This clonotype occurred many times. The chain carries TRBV29-1 and TRBJ2-2; 9 bases line up with TRBD1. V shed 6 bases, J shed 6 bases, and the junction held 11 bases outside the gene matches. This CDR3 is built from 15 residues. Germline CDR1 is SQVTM and CDR2 is ANQGSEA. As DNA, the CDR3 is TGCAGCGTCTCTGGACCCGGGACAGGGCCCGGGGAGCTGTTTTTT. As protein: CSVSGPGTGPGELFF.

V usage is TRBV5-1 and J usage is TRBJ2-7; TRBD1 might be the D (6 bases). The CDR3 extends over 16 amino acids. Trimming took 0 bases from V and 0 from J, leaving 13 bases between them. CDR1 and CDR2 from the germline V gene are SGHRS and YFSETQ. In DNA, the CDR3 is TGCGCCAGCAGCTTGGAGGCAGGGGCGAGCTCCTACGAGCAGTACTTC. Its translation is CASSLEAGASSYEQYF. The variable domain in full, with the rest retrieved from reference TRBV5-1 and TRBJ2-7, is KAGVTQTPRYLIKTRGQQVTLSCSPISGHRSVSWYQQTPGQGLQFLFEYFSETQRNKGNFPGRFSGRQFSNSRSEMNVSTLELGDSALYLCASSLEAGASSYEQYFGPGTRLTVT.

This clonotype was detected a few times. The rearrangement links TRBV2 to TRBJ2-1, with D tentatively TRBD1 (5 bases). CDR1 SNHLY and CDR2 FYNNEI come from the germline V gene. The CDR3 extends over 14 amino acids. The V gene lost 7 bases and the J gene lost 2 bases, with 12 bases spanning the gap. DNA for the CDR3: TGTGCCAGCATGGGCGTGACAGCCTACAATGAGCAGTTCTTC. This codes for CASMGVTAYNEQFF.

This rearrangement joins TRBV20-1 to TRBJ2-4; the match to TRBD1 covers 8 bases. This CDR3 spans 17 amino acids. In germline, CDR1 is DFQATT, CDR2 SNEGSKA (reference sequence). V was clipped by 2 bases and J by 0 bases; unmatched bases: 9. The CDR3 is CSARPPGQVIAKNIQYF. The CDR3 nucleotides read TGCAGTGCTAGACCCCCGGGACAGGTGATAGCCAAAAACATTCAGTACTTC.